The next 18 T cell receptor beta chains were all read from a single sample in a study of blood T cell repertoires in COVID-19. Produced via immunoSEQ multiplex PCR; TCRdb's table is partial and in-frame only. Altogether 130,000 to 150,000 clones are present, 80% to 90% being singletons, with the ten largest covering roughly 8%. Sequenced sample: peripheral blood. The source of these receptors is a woman aged 55-70 years with COVID-19, enrolled during active disease.

The chain uses TRBV6-1 and TRBJ2-6; no firm D call. In germline, CDR1 is MNHNS, CDR2 SASEGT. There are 16 residues in the CDR3. The ends were cut back, 4 bases at V and 0 bases at J, with 10 bases in the middle. The CDR3 region is CASSVTPDSGANVLTF. CDR3 coding DNA: TGTGCCAGCAGTGTTACACCAGACTCTGGGGCCAACGTCCTGACTTTC.

Only one count was recorded for this clone. This chain links TRBV24-1 with TRBJ2-2; D perhaps matches TRBD1 (5 bases). Trimming removed 4 bases at V and 6 bases at J, with 11 bases between. The CDR3 runs 14 residues. The germline V gene has CDR1 KGHDR and CDR2 SFDVKD. CDR3 sequence (DNA): TGTGCCACCAGTGACCACTCAGGGCCCGGGGAGCTGTTTTTT. Translating gives CATSDHSGPGELFF.

The chain carries TRBV27 and TRBJ2-1, with TRBD2 matching 8 bases. From germline, CDR1 is MNHEY and CDR2 SMNVEV (reference sequence). V was pared by 5 bases and J by 7 bases, with 1 base of the junction left unmatched. The CDR3 has 12 amino acids. The CDR3 DNA reads TGTGCCAGCAGTCGGGGGGGGAATGAGCAGTTCTTC. Translated: CASSRGGNEQFF.

The chain joins TRBV6-5 to TRBJ2-7; 7 positions agree with TRBD1. Germline V gene lookup returns CDR1 MNHEY and CDR2 SVGAGI. The CDR3 sequence is 13 residues long. The ends lost 6 bases at V and 1 base at J; junction bases unmatched: 3. The CDR3 bases are TGTGCCAGCAGCCAGGGACAGTCCTACGAGCAGTACTTC. This gives the protein CASSQGQSYEQYF.

The chain uses TRBV3-1 (or the pseudogene TRBV3-2) and TRBJ1-6; TRBD1 matches at 7 bases. The CDR3 has 17 residues. The V and J ends lost 4 bases and 0 bases, in that order; junction bases with no gene match: 6. Germline CDR1 reads LGHDT; CDR2 reads YNNKEL (reference sequence). This CDR3 is CASSPAPGGSYNSPLHF. CDR3 bases: TGTGCCAGCAGCCCAGCCCCAGGGGGCTCCTATAATTCACCCCTCCACTTT.

In this sample, this clone turned up a few times. Other DNA sequences in this sample translate to the same CDR3. This rearrangement joins TRBV5-1 to TRBJ1-1, with 8 positions matching TRBD1. The CDR3 loop spans 13 amino acids. Per germline, CDR1 SGHRS and CDR2 YFSETQ. Unmatched junction bases numbered 2, after V lost 3 bases and J lost 4 bases. For the CDR3, the DNA is TGCGCCAGCAGCTCTACAGGGGGCACTGAAGCTTTCTTT. Translating gives CASSSTGGTEAFF.

This chain connects TRBV6-5 to TRBJ1-1; 8 nucleotides align to TRBD1. This CDR3 contains 13 residues. Germline V gives CDR1 MNHEY, CDR2 SVGAGI. Germline trimming cut 2 bases from V and 7 bases from J; bases unmatched to any gene: 3. The CDR3 nucleotides are TGTGCCAGCAGTTACACCGGACAGGGTGAAGCTTTCTTT. It specifies CASSYTGQGEAFF.

The chain couples TRBV7-9 to TRBJ2-2; 9 bases are shared with TRBD1. Germline V gene data show CDR1 as SEHNR and CDR2 as FQNEAQ (reference sequence). This CDR3 has 17 amino acids. V was clipped by 1 base and J by 1 base; unmatched bases: 4. The CDR3 DNA follows: TGTGCCAGCAGCTTAGGAGGGACAGGGAGGAACACCGGGGAGCTGTTTTTT. This sequence encodes CASSLGGTGRNTGELFF.

The table lists this clone with a few counts. The chain is built from TRBV5-4 and TRBJ1-2; D perhaps matches TRBD1 (6 bases). V dropped 0 bases and J dropped 4 bases, with 10 bases sitting between them. Germline V CDR1 and CDR2: SGHNT, YYREEE (reference sequence). This CDR3 has 14 residues. The CDR3 DNA follows: TGTGCCAGCAGCTTGGCCGGGGGGCTCTATGGCTACACCTTC. This encodes CASSLAGGLYGYTF.

The chain is built from TRBV3-1 (or the pseudogene TRBV3-2) and TRBJ1-2; the D is unclear. The CDR3 loop spans 12 amino acids. The V gene lost 1 base and the J gene lost 5 bases, with 5 bases spanning the gap. Germline assignment: CDR1 LGHDT and CDR2 YNNKEL (reference sequence). The CDR3 protein is CASSQVRYGYTF. The CDR3 DNA sequence: TGTGCCAGCAGCCAAGTTCGGTATGGCTACACCTTC.

Remarks on this clone: A read error may account for a junction end that differs from germline. CDR3 residues: CASSLGMPGQEDNEQFF. CDR3 in DNA: TGTGCTAGCAGCTTAGGGATGCCGGGACAGGAGGACAATGAGCAGTTCTTC. The chain recombines TRBV7-7 with TRBJ2-1; 8 positions agree with TRBD1. The germline CDR1 and CDR2 sequences are SSHAT and FNYEAQ (reference sequence). The CDR3 runs to 17 residues.

J is TRBJ2-1 and V is TRBV11-2; 9 positions match TRBD2. Trimming at V came to 2 bases and at J to 5 bases, leaving 4 bases not matched to a gene. The CDR3 is made up of 15 amino acids. Germline V gene lookup returns CDR1 SGHAT and CDR2 FQNNGV. CDR3 protein: CASSLSSGGNNEQFF. CDR3 bases: TGTGCCAGCAGCTTATCCAGCGGGGGGAACAATGAGCAGTTCTTC.

This clone was recorded once. This chain connects TRBV14 to TRBJ1-2; D perhaps matches TRBD1 (6 bases). This CDR3 has 15 amino acids. Per germline, CDR1 SGHDN and CDR2 FVKESK. V lost 1 base and J 3 bases, leaving 12 bases between the germline ends. The CDR3 DNA is TGTGCCAGCAGCCAAGCCACGGACAGTTACTATGGCTACACCTTC. Amino acids: CASSQATDSYYGYTF.

This clone was detected only once. The genes are TRBV19 and TRBJ1-3, with D perhaps matching TRBD1 (6 bases). The CDR3 consists of 15 residues. Trimming stripped 7 bases from V and 4 bases from J, with 17 bases between. In germline, CDR1 is LNHDA, CDR2 SQIVND (reference sequence). The CDR3 protein is CASTLDRGTGNTIYF. CDR3 in DNA: TGTGCCAGTACCCTGGACAGAGGTACCGGAAACACCATATATTTT.

The chain joins TRBV9 to TRBJ2-7; a weak D match, TRBD1 (6 bases). The CDR3 contains 15 residues. Germline loops: CDR1 SGDLS, CDR2 YYNGEE. V was cut by 1 base and J by 0 bases, with 11 bases left in between. The CDR3 DNA is TGTGCCAGCAGCGTACGACAGGCCAGCTCCTACGAGCAGTACTTC. Its translation: CASSVRQASSYEQYF.

This chain connects TRBV9 to TRBJ1-1, with a tentative D call TRBD1 (6 bases). This CDR3 is 14 amino acids long. Germline V gene data show CDR1 as SGDLS and CDR2 as YYNGEE. V was cut by 2 bases and J by 3 bases, with 11 bases left in between. The CDR3 here is CASSVRGSDTEAFF. The CDR3, as DNA: TGTGCCAGCAGCGTTAGGGGGTCGGACACTGAAGCTTTCTTT.

This clone was seen just once. The V call is TRBV18, the J call TRBJ1-2; a weak D match, TRBD1 (5 bases). The CDR3 spans 12 residues. The germline V gene has CDR1 KGHSH and CDR2 LQKENI. With 3 bases removed from V and 8 bases from J, the gap between germline ends came to 10 bases. The CDR3 protein is CASSPAQGGYTF. The CDR3 coding sequence is TGTGCCAGCTCACCTGCCCAGGGCGGCTACACCTTC.

The chain joins TRBV3-1 (or the pseudogene TRBV3-2) to TRBJ1-4; D possibly corresponds to TRBD1 (5 bases). Germline V gives CDR1 LGHDT, CDR2 YNNKEL (reference sequence). V lost 3 bases, J lost 4 bases, and 6 bases lay in between. The CDR3 sequence is 13 residues long. The CDR3 coding sequence is TGTGCCAGCAGCCAGGGGCTTAATGAAAAACTGTTTTTT. Its protein product is CASSQGLNEKLFF.